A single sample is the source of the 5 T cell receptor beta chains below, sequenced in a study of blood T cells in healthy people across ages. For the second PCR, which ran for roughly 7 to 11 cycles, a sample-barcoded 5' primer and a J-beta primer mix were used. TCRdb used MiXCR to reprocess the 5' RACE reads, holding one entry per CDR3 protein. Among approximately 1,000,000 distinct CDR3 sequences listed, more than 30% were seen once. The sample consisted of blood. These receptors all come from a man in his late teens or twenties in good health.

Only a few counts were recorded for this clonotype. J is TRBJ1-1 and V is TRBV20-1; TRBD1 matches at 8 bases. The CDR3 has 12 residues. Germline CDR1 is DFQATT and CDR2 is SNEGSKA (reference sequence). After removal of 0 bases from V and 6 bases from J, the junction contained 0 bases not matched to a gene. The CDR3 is CSAREQGAEAFF. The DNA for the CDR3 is TGCAGTGCTAGAGAACAGGGGGCTGAAGCTTTCTTT.

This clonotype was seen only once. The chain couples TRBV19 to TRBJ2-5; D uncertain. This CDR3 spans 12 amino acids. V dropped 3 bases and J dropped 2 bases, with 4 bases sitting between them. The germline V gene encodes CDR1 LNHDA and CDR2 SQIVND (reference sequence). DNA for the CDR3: TGTGCCAGTAGTATGCAGCAAGAGACCCAGTACTTC. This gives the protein CASSMQQETQYF.

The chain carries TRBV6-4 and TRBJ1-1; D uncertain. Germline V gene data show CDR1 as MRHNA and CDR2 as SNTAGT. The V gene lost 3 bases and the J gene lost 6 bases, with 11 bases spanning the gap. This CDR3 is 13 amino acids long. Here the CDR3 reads CASSEGVGSEAFF. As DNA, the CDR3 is TGTGCCAGCAGTGAAGGCGTGGGGTCTGAAGCTTTCTTT.

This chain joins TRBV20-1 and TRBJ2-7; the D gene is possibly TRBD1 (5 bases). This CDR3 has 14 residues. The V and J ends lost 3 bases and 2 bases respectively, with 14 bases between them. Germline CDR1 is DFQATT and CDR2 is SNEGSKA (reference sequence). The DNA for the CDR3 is TGCAGTGCTAGTGGAGTGGCAGGGCCCTACGAGCAGTACTTC. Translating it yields CSASGVAGPYEQYF.

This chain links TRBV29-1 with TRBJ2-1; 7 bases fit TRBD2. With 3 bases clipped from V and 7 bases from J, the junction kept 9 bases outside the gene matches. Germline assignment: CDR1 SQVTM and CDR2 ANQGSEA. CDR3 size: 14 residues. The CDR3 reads CSVEAGRDFNEQFF. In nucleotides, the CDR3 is TGCAGCGTTGAGGCAGGGAGGGATTTTAATGAGCAGTTCTTC.